Presented here are 18 T cell receptor beta chains from one specimen sequenced in a study of cytomegalovirus exposure and HLA in healthy donors. A multiplex PCR was run with 60 Vbeta primers and 13 Jbeta primers. Using immunoSEQ multiplex PCR, the repertoire was profiled, and TCRdb retains in-frame clones only, with some absent. This sample has about 180,000 clones, with 77% found just once. Sequenced input: PBMCs. Receptors were obtained from an older woman in good health and CMV-seropositive.

This chain links TRBV21-1 with TRBJ2-2; the tabulated D call, TRBD2, remains unverified against the DNA. TRBV21-1 is described as a pseudogene. The CDR3 extends over 19 amino acids. The CDR3 coding sequence is TGTGCCAGCAGCAGACCGGGACTAGCGGGACCCGCGAACACCGGGGAGCTGTTTTTT. This translates into CASSRPGLAGPANTGELFF.

This clone was picked up a small number of times. The V call is TRBV7-2, the J call TRBJ1-6; no definite D call. Trimming took 2 bases from V and 0 from J, leaving 8 bases between them. The CDR3 contains 16 residues. Germline assignment: CDR1 SGHTA and CDR2 FQGNSA. This chain's CDR3 is CASSLSSVSYNSPLHF. The CDR3 DNA reads TGTGCCAGCAGCTTATCCTCCGTCTCCTATAATTCACCCCTCCACTTT.

The chain links TRBV30 to TRBJ1-4, with D perhaps matching TRBD1 (6 bases). The length of the CDR3 is 15 residues. Germline V gene data show CDR1 as GTSNPN and CDR2 as SVGIG (reference sequence). Trimming pared 2 bases from V and 8 bases from J, leaving 18 bases between. For the CDR3, the DNA is TGTGCCTGGAGTTCACAGGGTTTATCTCGGGAAAAACTGTTTTTT. As protein: CAWSSQGLSREKLFF. Full variable domain (outside the CDR3, taken from reference TRBV30 and TRBJ1-4): SQTIHQWPATLVQPVGSPLSLECTVEGTSNPNLYWYRQAAGRGLQLLFYSVGIGQISSEVPQNLSASRPQDRQFILSSKKLLLSDSGFYLCAWSSQGLSREKLFFGSGTQLSVL.

This clone was recorded only once. The sample carries other DNA sequences with the same CDR3. The chain links TRBV5-6 to TRBJ1-1, with 9 bases aligning to TRBD1. The trim removed 2 bases at V and 5 bases at J, leaving 7 bases unmatched. There are 15 residues in the CDR3. Germline CDR1 and CDR2: SGHDT and YYEEEE. The chain's CDR3 is CASSFLQGARTEAFF. The CDR3 coding sequence is TGTGCCAGCAGCTTTTTACAGGGGGCAAGGACTGAAGCTTTCTTT.

The chain has TRBV28 and TRBJ1-5; 9 bases align to TRBD1. The junction had 4 bases not matched to a gene; V was cut back by 5 bases and J by 5 bases. CDR3 length equals 14 residues. In germline, CDR1 is MDHEN, CDR2 SYDVKM. CDR3 coding DNA: TGTGCCAGCAGTCAGGACAGGGGCTATCAGCCCCAGCATTTT. Translated: CASSQDRGYQPQHF.

V is TRBV9 and J is TRBJ2-5; TRBD1 is a possible D gene (6 bases). The CDR3 runs to 15 residues. Germline lookup yields CDR1 SGDLS and CDR2 YYNGEE. V was clipped by 3 bases and J by 1 base, with 13 bases between them. CDR3 amino acids: CASSGDRFSQETQYF. The CDR3 DNA reads TGTGCCAGCAGCGGAGACAGGTTTTCCCAAGAGACCCAGTACTTC.

The chain is built from TRBV18 and TRBJ1-2, with 7 bases lining up with TRBD1. The germline V gene has CDR1 KGHSH and CDR2 LQKENI. V shed 3 bases and J 3 bases; nucleotides not matched to a gene: 7. The CDR3 runs 15 residues. The CDR3 coding sequence is TGTGCCAGCTCACCTGAACAGGGGTCGTACTATGGCTACACCTTC. Translation gives CASSPEQGSYYGYTF.

The V and J genes are TRBV6-5 and TRBJ1-1; no reliable D call. There are 12 residues in the CDR3. V was shortened by 0 bases and J by 9 bases, with 8 bases between the two germline ends. From germline, CDR1 is MNHEY and CDR2 SVGAGI. In nucleotides, the CDR3 is TGTGCCAGCAGTTACTCAAGGGAGAAAGCTTTCTTT. It yields the protein CASSYSREKAFF.

The V and J genes are TRBV30 and TRBJ2-3; 14 nucleotides agree with TRBD2. The germline gives CDR1 GTSNPN, CDR2 SVGIG (reference sequence). The CDR3 runs 17 residues. Unmatched junction bases numbered 9, after V lost 2 bases and J lost 5 bases. The CDR3 nucleotides read TGTGCCTGGAGTATTGGACTAGCGGGAGGCCGGGTAGATACGCAGTATTTT. Translating it yields CAWSIGLAGGRVDTQYF.

The gene calls are TRBV7-9 and TRBJ1-6, with 9 positions matching TRBD1. CDR3 length: 14 residues. V trimming: 5 bases; J trimming: 7 bases; junction bases outside the gene matches: 3. CDR1 and CDR2 (germline): SEHNR, FQNEAQ (reference sequence). CDR3 in amino acids: CASSETGGNSPLHF. The CDR3 bases are TGTGCCAGCAGCGAGACAGGGGGAAATTCACCCCTCCACTTT.

This clone was seen just once. The chain combines TRBV28 with TRBJ1-1; D gene uncertain. The V gene's germline CDR1 is MDHEN and CDR2 SYDVKM. This CDR3 comprises 13 residues. The ends were cut back, 9 bases at V and 7 bases at J, with 18 bases in the middle. CDR3 loop: CASFLRVGGEAFF. The CDR3 DNA follows: TGTGCCAGTTTCTTGAGGGTAGGCGGTGAAGCTTTCTTT.

V usage is TRBV28 and J usage is TRBJ1-5; TRBD1 matches at 8 bases. Looked up from germline, CDR1 is MDHEN and CDR2 is SYDVKM. J gave up 4 bases and V 6 bases, and 5 bases lay outside the gene matches. The CDR3 has 14 amino acids. CDR3 DNA sequence: TGTGCCAGCAGCGCCGGACAGGGAAATCAGCCCCAGCATTTT. The encoded protein is CASSAGQGNQPQHF.

This clone showed up just once. This chain links TRBV9 with TRBJ2-1; TRBD1 might be the D (6 bases). Germline V CDR1 and CDR2: SGDLS, YYNGEE. V was shortened by 0 bases and J by 5 bases, with 12 bases between the two germline ends. The CDR3 is 15 amino acids. In DNA, the CDR3 is TGTGCCAGCAGCGTAGGTAGTGGGGGCCACAATGAGCAGTTCTTC. Translation: CASSVGSGGHNEQFF.

This chain links TRBV9 with TRBJ1-5, with a weak D call TRBD1 (5 bases). Germline CDR1 SGDLS, CDR2 YYNGEE. CDR3 length: 15 amino acids. Trimming removed 0 bases at V and 1 base at J, with 8 bases between. The CDR3 spells CASSVAGGSNQPQHF. As DNA, the CDR3 is TGTGCCAGCAGCGTAGCGGGGGGGAGCAATCAGCCCCAGCATTTT.

This chain uses TRBV27 with TRBJ2-2, with D perhaps TRBD2 (7 bases). Germline lookup yields CDR1 MNHEY and CDR2 SMNVEV (reference sequence). This CDR3 comprises 17 residues. Trimming left V 8 bases short and J 5 bases short, with 24 bases between. CDR3 amino acids: CASLGGLGFSRTGELFF. DNA of the CDR3: TGTGCCAGCCTGGGGGGGCTTGGATTTAGCCGGACCGGGGAGCTGTTTTTT.

This clone was detected once. The J gene is TRBJ2-7, the V gene TRBV28, with 7 nucleotides matching TRBD1. The CDR3 sequence is 16 residues long. Trimming took 4 bases from V and 4 from J; bases not matched to a gene: 13. Germline CDR1 reads MDHEN; CDR2 reads SYDVKM. CDR3 amino acids: CASSSTGSPVVYEQYF. The CDR3 region has the DNA TGTGCCAGCAGTTCGACAGGGTCCCCCGTTGTTTACGAGCAGTACTTC.

This chain joins TRBV28 and TRBJ1-5, with 11 bases lining up with TRBD1. The CDR3 is made up of 17 amino acids. V was clipped by 6 bases and J by 1 base; unmatched bases: 8. Germline CDR1 is MDHEN and CDR2 is SYDVKM. Written as DNA, the CDR3 is TGTGCCAGCAGGAGATCGGGGACAGGGGGGAGCAATCAGCCCCAGCATTTT. Its translation: CASRRSGTGGSNQPQHF.

The chain is built from TRBV30 and TRBJ1-1, with D perhaps matching TRBD1 (6 bases). V lost 5 bases to trimming and J lost 10 bases, with 17 bases between them. Germline V CDR1 and CDR2: GTSNPN, SVGIG (reference sequence). The CDR3 has 12 amino acids. CDR3 nucleotide sequence: TGTGCCTGGGAGAGGGGGGGGGCCTCAGCTTTCTTT. It yields the protein CAWERGGASAFF.